This T cell receptor beta chain was recovered during a study of T cells in Graves' hyperthyroidism and ophthalmopathy. Whole-study context: Peripheral blood draws took place at initial diagnosis, ahead of any treatment.

Points from the study as a whole: The model predicted ophthalmopathy a median about 6.6 months before onset.

CDR3 size: 15 residues. Trimming cost V 4 bases and J 3 bases, with 11 bases left between them. Germline lookup yields CDR1 SGDLS and CDR2 YYNGEE. Exclusion of a patient resulted from uncontrolled infection, other autoimmune disease, pregnancy or lactation. This clonotype turned up a few times. Its antigen is as yet unknown. Amplified TCR beta CDR3 regions derived from RNA transcripts. TCR CDR3 regions were first amplified by RT-PCR with HTBI primers. TCRdb used MiXCR to reprocess the multiplex PCR reads, holding one entry per CDR3 protein. The table records about 420,000 distinct CDR3 sequences, around 13% of them present only once.

The receptor was isolated from a woman under 30 with Graves' hyperthyroidism. The V and J genes are TRBV9 and TRBJ1-6, with D possibly TRBD1 on 5 matching bases. Sequenced input: blood. The CDR3 sequence is CASSTTGDYNSPLHF. CDR3 coding DNA: TGTGCCAGCAGCACCACAGGAGACTATAATTCACCCCTCCACTTT.